This T cell receptor (beta chain) came from a study of a mutant IDH1 vaccine in newly diagnosed glioma. The sample holds a few counts of this clone. Antigen specificity is unknown. Germline CDR1 and CDR2: SGDLS and YYNGEE. The CDR3 has 15 residues. The ends were cut back, 5 bases at V and 10 bases at J, with 22 bases in the middle. Time point specified: baseline, week 1 (first vaccination visit). Stated treatment: pre-vaccination baseline after standard-of-care therapy. Study-wide findings and caveats: It was about 94% of patients that developed vaccine-induced immune responses.

Measured with immunoSEQ multiplex PCR; TCRdb has only the in-frame clones, and not every one. The sample lists 45,000 to 55,000 clones; 75% to 90% were seen once. This TCR was sampled from a man aged 40-49 years with glioma. The specimen comprised PBMCs, sampled from a glioma patient treated with radiotherapy, temozolomide or both. The V gene is TRBV9, the J gene TRBJ2-1; D may be TRBD2 (6 bases). This chain's CDR3 is CASRALGGSEGEQFF. The CDR3, as DNA: TGTGCCAGCAGGGCCCTGGGCGGTTCGGAGGGGGAGCAGTTCTTC.